There are many counts of the clone carrying this T cell receptor beta chain. Its cognate antigen is unknown. The data were obtained in a study of molecular identifiers for immune sequencing clone quantification. Study-level information: Four of five splits of RNA from approximately 20,000 or 100,000 naive CD8 cells were sequenced in replicates. Broader study findings: Clones of above 20 RNA copies carried over 97% of effector molecules; in naive cells they carried under 1%. A single cell's spiked Jurkat TCR RNA was reportedly detectable among one million naive cells.

Sorted naive CD8 T cells, 20,000 to 1,000,000, were sequenced from 10%, 30% or 50% RNA. TCRdb recomputed calls from the PCR reads with MiXCR, one row per CDR3 protein. The sample records some 320,000 distinct CDR3 sequences, 20% to 25% being singletons. Germline CDR1 and CDR2: DFQATT and SNEGSKA (reference sequence). The CDR3 length is 12 residues. With 5 bases clipped from V and 8 bases from J, the junction kept 8 bases outside the gene matches. The chain couples TRBV20-1 to TRBJ1-1; 7 bases are shared with TRBD1. What was sequenced was naive CD8+ T cells from blood, with Jurkat cell RNA spiked in. Subset in this sample: FACS-sorted CD8+CD4-CCR7+CD45RA+ naive T cells. The receptor was isolated from a human donor in good health. Some libraries in this study had Jurkat cell RNA spiked in. The CDR3 DNA is TGCAGTGCTCCCCCCCCGGGACAGGAAGCTTTCTTT. Its translation is CSAPPPGQEAFF.